This T cell receptor (beta chain) was captured in a study of post-analysis software for immune sequencing data. Across the whole study: Patients with relapsing-remitting, secondary progressive and progressive-relapsing multiple sclerosis courses were all represented.

Study-level findings and limits: TRBV5-6, TRBV5-1 and TRBV20-1 were among several TRBV segments more frequent in patients than controls. When compared against controls, multiple sclerosis patients showed significantly lower normalized Chao1 diversity. F measure clustering grouped samples strongly by preparation batch.

Details on this clonotype: Its cognate antigen is unknown.

Germline V lookup: CDR1 MNHEY, CDR2 SVGAGI. CDR3 length: 17 amino acids. Germline trimming cut 5 bases from V and 3 bases from J; bases unmatched to any gene: 12. Unique molecular identifiers tagged the TCR beta cDNA libraries. cDNA molecules numbering about 480,000 came from about 1 to 10 million T cells. TCRdb re-analysed the PCR reads in MiXCR, keeping a single row per CDR3 protein. The data hold 740,000 or so distinct CDR3 sequences, with approximately 53% observed a single time. Sequencing input: blood. The receptor's source is a girl aged 10 to 17 with multiple sclerosis. This chain links TRBV6-5 with TRBJ2-7; TRBD2 matches at 11 bases. Here the CDR3 reads CASSNHSTSGSFYEQYF. CDR3 bases: TGTGCCAGCAGTAACCATTCTACTAGCGGGAGTTTCTACGAGCAGTACTTC.